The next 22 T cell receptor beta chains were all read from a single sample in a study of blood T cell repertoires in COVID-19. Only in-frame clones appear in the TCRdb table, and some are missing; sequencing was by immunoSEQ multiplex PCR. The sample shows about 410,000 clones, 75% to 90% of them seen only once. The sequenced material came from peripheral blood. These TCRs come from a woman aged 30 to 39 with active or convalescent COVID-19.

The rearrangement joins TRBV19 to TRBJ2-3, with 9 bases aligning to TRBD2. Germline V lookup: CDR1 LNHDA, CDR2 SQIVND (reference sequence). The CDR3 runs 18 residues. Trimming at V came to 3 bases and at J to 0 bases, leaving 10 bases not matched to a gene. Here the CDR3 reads CASSITSGGYPSTDTQYF. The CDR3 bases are TGTGCCAGTAGTATTACCAGCGGGGGGTACCCTAGCACAGATACGCAGTATTTT.

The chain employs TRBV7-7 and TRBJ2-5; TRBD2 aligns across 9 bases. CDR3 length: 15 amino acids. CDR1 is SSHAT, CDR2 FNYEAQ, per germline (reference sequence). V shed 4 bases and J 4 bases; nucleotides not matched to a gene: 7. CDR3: CASSSLAGEVETQYF. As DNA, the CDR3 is TGTGCCAGCAGCTCTTTAGCGGGAGAGGTAGAGACCCAGTACTTC. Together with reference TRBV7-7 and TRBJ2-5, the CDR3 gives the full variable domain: GAGVSQSPRYKVTKRGQDVTLRCDPISSHATLYWYQQALGQGPEFLTYFNYEAQPDKSGLPSDRFSAERPEGSISTLTIQRTEQRDSAMYRCASSSLAGEVETQYFGPGTRLLVL.

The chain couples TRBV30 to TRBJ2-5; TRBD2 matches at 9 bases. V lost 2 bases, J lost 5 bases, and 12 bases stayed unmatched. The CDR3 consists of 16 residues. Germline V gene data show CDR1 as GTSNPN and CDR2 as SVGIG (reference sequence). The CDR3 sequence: CAWSRRGLAGRETQYF. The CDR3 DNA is TGTGCCTGGAGTCGCAGGGGACTAGCTGGAAGGGAGACCCAGTACTTC.

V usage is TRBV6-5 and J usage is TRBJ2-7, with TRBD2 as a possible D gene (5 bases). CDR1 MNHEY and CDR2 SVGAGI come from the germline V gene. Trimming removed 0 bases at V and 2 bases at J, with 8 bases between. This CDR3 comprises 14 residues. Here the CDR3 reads CASSYSSGTYEQYF. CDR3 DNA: TGTGCCAGCAGTTACTCGTCGGGAACCTACGAGCAGTACTTC.

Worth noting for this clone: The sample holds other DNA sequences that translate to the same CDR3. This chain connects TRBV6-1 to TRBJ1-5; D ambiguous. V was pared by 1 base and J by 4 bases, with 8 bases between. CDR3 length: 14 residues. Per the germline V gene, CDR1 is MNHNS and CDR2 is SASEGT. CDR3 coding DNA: TGTGCCAGCAGTGAAGTCAGGCCAAATCAGCCCCAGCATTTT. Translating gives CASSEVRPNQPQHF.

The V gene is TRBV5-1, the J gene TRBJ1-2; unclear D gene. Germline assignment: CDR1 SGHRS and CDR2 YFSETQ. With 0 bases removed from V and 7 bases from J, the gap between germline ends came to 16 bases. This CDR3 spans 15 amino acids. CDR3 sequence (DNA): TGCGCCAGCAGCTTGGCTCAGGCCAGTCGGGGTGGCTACACCTTC. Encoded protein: CASSLAQASRGGYTF.

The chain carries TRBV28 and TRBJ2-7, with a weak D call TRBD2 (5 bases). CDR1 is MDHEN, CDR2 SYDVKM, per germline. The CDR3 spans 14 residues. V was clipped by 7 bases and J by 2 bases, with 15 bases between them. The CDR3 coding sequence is TGTGCCAGCACTCCCGGCGCGGGCCCCTACGAGCAGTACTTC. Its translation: CASTPGAGPYEQYF.

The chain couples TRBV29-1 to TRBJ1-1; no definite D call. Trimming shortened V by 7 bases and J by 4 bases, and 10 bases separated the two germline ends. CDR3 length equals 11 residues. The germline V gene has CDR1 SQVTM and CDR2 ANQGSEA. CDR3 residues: CSDGEATEAFF. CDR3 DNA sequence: TGCAGCGATGGGGAGGCCACTGAAGCTTTCTTT.

CDR3 DNA: TGTGCCAGCAGTTCTCGACAGGGACGAGCTTTCTTT. Its protein product is CASSSRQGRAFF. The chain links TRBV6-5 to TRBJ1-1; TRBD1 matches 7 bases. CDR1 and CDR2 from the germline V gene are MNHEY and SVGAGI. After removal of 4 bases from V and 10 bases from J, the junction contained 6 bases not matched to a gene. The CDR3 extends over 12 amino acids.

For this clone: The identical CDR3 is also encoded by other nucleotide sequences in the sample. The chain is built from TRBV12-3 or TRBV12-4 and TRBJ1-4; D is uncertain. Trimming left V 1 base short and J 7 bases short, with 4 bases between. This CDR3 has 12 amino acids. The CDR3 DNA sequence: TGTGCCAGCAGTTTAGGGCCTGAAAAACTGTTTTTT. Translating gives CASSLGPEKLFF.

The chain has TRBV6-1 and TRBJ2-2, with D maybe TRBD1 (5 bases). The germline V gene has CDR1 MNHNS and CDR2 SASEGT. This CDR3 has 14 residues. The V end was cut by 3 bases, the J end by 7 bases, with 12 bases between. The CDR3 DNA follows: TGTGCCAGCAGTGATCAAGGGGCGGTCGGGGAGCTGTTTTTT. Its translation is CASSDQGAVGELFF.

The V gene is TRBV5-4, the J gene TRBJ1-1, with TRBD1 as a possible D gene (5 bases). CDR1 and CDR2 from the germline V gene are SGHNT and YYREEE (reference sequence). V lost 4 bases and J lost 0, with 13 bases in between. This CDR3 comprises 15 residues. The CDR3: CASSLRRVVNTEAFF. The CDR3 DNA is TGTGCCAGCAGCCTCCGCAGGGTCGTGAACACTGAAGCTTTCTTT.

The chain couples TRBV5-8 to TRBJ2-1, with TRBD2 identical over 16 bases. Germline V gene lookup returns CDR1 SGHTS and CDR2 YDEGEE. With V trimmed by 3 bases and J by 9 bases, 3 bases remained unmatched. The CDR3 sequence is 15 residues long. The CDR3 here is CASSWGLAGGTEQFF. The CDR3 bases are TGTGCCAGCAGCTGGGGACTAGCGGGAGGGACTGAGCAGTTCTTC.

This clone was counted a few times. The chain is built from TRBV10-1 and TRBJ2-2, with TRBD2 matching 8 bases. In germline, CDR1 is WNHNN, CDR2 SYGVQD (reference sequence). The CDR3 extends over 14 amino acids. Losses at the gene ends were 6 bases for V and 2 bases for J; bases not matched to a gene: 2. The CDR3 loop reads CASRAGVNTGELFF. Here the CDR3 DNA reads TGCGCCAGCAGAGCGGGAGTCAACACCGGGGAGCTGTTTTTT.

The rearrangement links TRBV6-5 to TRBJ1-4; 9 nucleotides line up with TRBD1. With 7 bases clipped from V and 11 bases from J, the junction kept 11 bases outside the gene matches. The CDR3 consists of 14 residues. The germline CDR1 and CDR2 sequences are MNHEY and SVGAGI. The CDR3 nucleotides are TGTGCCAGCAAGCCGGGACAGGGTCGGTGGAAACTGTTTTTT. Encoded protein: CASKPGQGRWKLFF.

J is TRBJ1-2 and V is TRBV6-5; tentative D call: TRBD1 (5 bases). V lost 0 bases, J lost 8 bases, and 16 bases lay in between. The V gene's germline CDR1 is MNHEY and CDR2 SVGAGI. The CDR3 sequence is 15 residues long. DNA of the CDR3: TGTGCCAGCAGTTACTCCGGCAGGGAGGTAGAAGGCTACACCTTC. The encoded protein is CASSYSGREVEGYTF.

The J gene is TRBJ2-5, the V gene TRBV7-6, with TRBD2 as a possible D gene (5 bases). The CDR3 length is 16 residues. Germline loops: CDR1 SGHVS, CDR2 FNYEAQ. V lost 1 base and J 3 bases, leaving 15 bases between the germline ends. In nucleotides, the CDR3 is TGTGCCAGCAGCTTAGGTGGCCTAGCCGTGAAAGAGACCCAGTACTTC. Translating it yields CASSLGGLAVKETQYF.

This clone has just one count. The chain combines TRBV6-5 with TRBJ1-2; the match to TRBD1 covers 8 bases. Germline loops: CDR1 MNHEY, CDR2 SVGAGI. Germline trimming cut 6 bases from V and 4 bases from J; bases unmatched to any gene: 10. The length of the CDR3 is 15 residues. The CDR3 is CASRGLGQGPYGYTF. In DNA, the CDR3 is TGTGCCAGCAGGGGTTTAGGACAGGGTCCCTATGGCTACACCTTC.

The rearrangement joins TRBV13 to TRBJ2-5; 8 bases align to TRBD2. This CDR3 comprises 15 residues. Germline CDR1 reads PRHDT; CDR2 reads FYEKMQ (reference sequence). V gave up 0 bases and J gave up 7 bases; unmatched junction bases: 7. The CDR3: CASSLGRARGGTQYF. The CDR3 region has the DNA TGTGCCAGCAGCTTAGGTAGAGCCCGGGGGGGGACCCAGTACTTC.

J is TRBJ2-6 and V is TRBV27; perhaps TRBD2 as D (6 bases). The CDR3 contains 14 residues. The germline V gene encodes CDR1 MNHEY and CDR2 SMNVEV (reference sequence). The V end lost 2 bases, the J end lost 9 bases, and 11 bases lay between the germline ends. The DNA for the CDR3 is TGTGCCAGCAGTTTAGGGGGGACGTACAACGTCCTGACTTTC. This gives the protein CASSLGGTYNVLTF. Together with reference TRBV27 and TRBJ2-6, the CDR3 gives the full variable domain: EAQVTQNPRYLITVTGKKLTVTCSQNMNHEYMSWYRQDPGLGLRQIYYSMNVEVTDKGDVPEGYKVSRKEKRNFPLILESPSPNQTSLYFCASSLGGTYNVLTFGAGSRLTVL.

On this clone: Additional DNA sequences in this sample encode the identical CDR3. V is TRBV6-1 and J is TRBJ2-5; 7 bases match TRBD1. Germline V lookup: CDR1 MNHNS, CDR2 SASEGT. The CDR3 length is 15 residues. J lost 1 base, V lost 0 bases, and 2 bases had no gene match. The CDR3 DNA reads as TGTGCCAGCAGTGAAGCATCAGGGGGCCAAGAGACCCAGTACTTC. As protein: CASSEASGGQETQYF.

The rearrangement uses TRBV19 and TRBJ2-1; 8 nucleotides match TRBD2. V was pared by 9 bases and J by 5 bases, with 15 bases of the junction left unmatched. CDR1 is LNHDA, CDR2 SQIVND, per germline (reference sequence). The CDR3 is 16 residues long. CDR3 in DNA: TGTGCCAGCAAAATAGGGGCGGGAGGAATGAACAATGAGCAGTTCTTC. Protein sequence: CASKIGAGGMNNEQFF.